The 13 T cell receptor beta chains below all came from one sample that was sequenced in a study of human T cells and chemical hapten exposure. Time point denoted: pre-sensitization, week 0. Treatment given: therapeutic diphenylcyclopropenone sensitization with weekly scalp DPC. TCRdb reprocessed the RACE reads via MiXCR and lists one record per CDR3 protein. This sample yields 80,000 to 100,000 distinct CDR3 sequences, of which roughly 10% are seen a single time; about 3.1% belongs to the top ten. This specimen was whole blood, taken in connection with sensitization to the hapten diphenylcyclopropenone (DPC). All receptors come from a woman aged 60-70 years with alopecia areata. Some clones in this sample may be carry-over from other donors' samples.

This clonotype was recorded many times. The chain carries TRBV5-1 and TRBJ2-3; 8 nucleotides line up with TRBD2. Germline loops: CDR1 SGHRS, CDR2 YFSETQ. V lost 3 bases, J lost 3 bases, and 6 bases stayed unmatched. There are 15 residues in the CDR3. The CDR3 spells CASSWLSGKTDTQYF. DNA of the CDR3: TGCGCCAGCAGCTGGCTTAGCGGGAAGACAGATACGCAGTATTTT.

CDR3 coding DNA: TGCGCCAGCAGCAGAGGGGACAGGTTTCCCACTGAAGCTTTCTTT. Protein: CASSRGDRFPTEAFF. This chain uses TRBV5-1 with TRBJ1-1, with TRBD1 identical over 8 bases. Germline V gene lookup returns CDR1 SGHRS and CDR2 YFSETQ. Trimming removed 4 bases from V and 4 bases from J; junction bases left unmatched: 9. The CDR3 has 15 amino acids.

The chain links TRBV30 to TRBJ1-2, with 7 bases lining up with TRBD1. Trimming at V came to 4 bases and at J to 5 bases, leaving 10 bases not matched to a gene. Germline CDR1 GTSNPN, CDR2 SVGIG (reference sequence). This CDR3 has 14 residues. The CDR3 bases are TGTGCCTGGATCAGGTGGGACAGCCCATATGGCTACACCTTC. Its translation: CAWIRWDSPYGYTF.

This clonotype appeared many times. V usage is TRBV3-1 and J usage is TRBJ2-3; 10 nucleotides agree with TRBD2. V lost 5 bases, J lost 5 bases, and 7 bases stayed unmatched. CDR1 and CDR2 (germline): LGHDT, YNNKEL (reference sequence). The CDR3 is made up of 15 amino acids. CDR3 region: CASSELAGLLDTQYF. The DNA for the CDR3 is TGTGCCAGCAGCGAACTAGCGGGGTTATTAGATACGCAGTATTTT.

This clonotype was counted ten times or more. The gene calls are TRBV7-9 and TRBJ1-2, with 7 bases identical to TRBD1. Germline CDR1 SEHNR, CDR2 FQNEAQ (reference sequence). The length of the CDR3 is 15 residues. J gave up 6 bases and V 1 base, and 8 bases lay outside the gene matches. CDR3 sequence reads: CASSLGTGQANGYTF. The CDR3 nucleotides read TGTGCCAGCAGCTTAGGGACCGGACAGGCGAATGGCTACACCTTC.

This clonotype was detected many times. The rearrangement uses TRBV9 and TRBJ2-1; TRBD2 matches 13 bases. The CDR3 is 15 residues long. Trimming cost V 6 bases and J 2 bases; bases outside gene matches: 2. Germline V CDR1 and CDR2: SGDLS, YYNGEE. The CDR3: CASTTSGGAYNEQFF. The CDR3, as DNA: TGTGCCAGCACCACTAGCGGGGGGGCCTACAATGAGCAGTTCTTC. Filled out from reference TRBV9 and TRBJ2-1, the complete variable domain reads DSGVTQTPKHLITATGQRVTLRCSPRSGDLSVYWYQQSLDQGLQFLIQYYNGEERAKGNILERFSAQQFPDLHSELNLSSLELGDSALYFCASTTSGGAYNEQFFGPGTRLTVL.

This clonotype was seen more than once but under ten times. This chain joins TRBV7-9 and TRBJ1-3, with TRBD1 as a possible D gene (6 bases). Germline lookup yields CDR1 SEHNR and CDR2 FQNEAQ (reference sequence). Deletions cut 5 bases from V and 2 bases from J, with 19 bases between. The CDR3 runs 17 residues. CDR3 bases: TGTGCCAGCAGCCATACCGTCCGGGGGGCGGCTGGAAACACCATATATTTT. It specifies CASSHTVRGAAGNTIYF.

In nucleotides, the CDR3 is TGTGCCAGCAGCGAAGGGTCTGATTCGAATTCACCCCTCCACTTT. This codes for CASSEGSDSNSPLHF. The chain employs TRBV9 and TRBJ1-6; D is unresolved. V dropped 3 bases and J dropped 7 bases, with 14 bases sitting between them. This CDR3 spans 15 amino acids. Per germline, CDR1 SGDLS and CDR2 YYNGEE. Based on the CDR3 plus reference TRBV9 and TRBJ1-6, the full variable domain is DSGVTQTPKHLITATGQRVTLRCSPRSGDLSVYWYQQSLDQGLQFLIQYYNGEERAKGNILERFSAQQFPDLHSELNLSSLELGDSALYFCASSEGSDSNSPLHFGNGTRLTVT.

This clonotype was recorded many times. The rearrangement uses TRBV4-1 and TRBJ1-1; 7 bases agree with TRBD1. This CDR3 contains 15 residues. Trimming took 6 bases from V and 5 from J; bases not matched to a gene: 12. Per germline, CDR1 MGHRA and CDR2 YSYEKL. The CDR3 here is CASSQSYRGRTEAFF. The CDR3 DNA reads as TGCGCCAGCAGTCAATCATATAGGGGGCGGACTGAAGCTTTCTTT.

In the case of this clonotype: Since a much larger clone is just one base distant, this may be a read error. V and J are TRBV5-1 and TRBJ1-2, with D unresolved. CDR3 length equals 13 residues. CDR1 is SGHRS and CDR2 is YFSETQ in the germline V gene. V was shortened by 4 bases and J by 9 bases, with 16 bases between the two germline ends. CDR3 nucleotides: TGCGCCAGCAGCGAAAACGCCGGATATAGCTACACCTTC. It codes for CASSENAGYSYTF.

This clonotype has ten or more counts. The CDR3 DNA reads TGCGCCAGCAGCCAGGGCTGGATGAACACTGAAGCTTTCTTT. It encodes CASSQGWMNTEAFF. The chain links TRBV4-1 to TRBJ1-1, with D hard to call. The CDR3 contains 14 residues. Germline-derived CDR1 and CDR2 are MGHRA and YSYEKL. The ends were cut back, 3 bases at V and 0 bases at J, with 8 bases in the middle.

The V gene is TRBV10-1, the J gene TRBJ2-7; D gene unclear. The V end was cut by 4 bases, the J end by 5 bases, with 15 bases between. The CDR3 runs to 14 residues. Per the germline V gene, CDR1 is WNHNN and CDR2 is SYGVQD (reference sequence). CDR3: CASSAWGTSDEQYF. The CDR3, as DNA: TGCGCCAGCAGTGCCTGGGGAACAAGTGACGAGCAGTACTTC.

There are many counts of this clonotype. This sequence joins TRBV5-1 and TRBJ1-2, with D uncertain. The length of the CDR3 is 13 residues. V was pared by 3 bases and J by 0 bases, with 6 bases between. Per germline, CDR1 SGHRS and CDR2 YFSETQ. The CDR3 DNA reads as TGCGCCAGCAGCTCGCTGACTAACTATGGCTACACCTTC. This codes for CASSSLTNYGYTF.